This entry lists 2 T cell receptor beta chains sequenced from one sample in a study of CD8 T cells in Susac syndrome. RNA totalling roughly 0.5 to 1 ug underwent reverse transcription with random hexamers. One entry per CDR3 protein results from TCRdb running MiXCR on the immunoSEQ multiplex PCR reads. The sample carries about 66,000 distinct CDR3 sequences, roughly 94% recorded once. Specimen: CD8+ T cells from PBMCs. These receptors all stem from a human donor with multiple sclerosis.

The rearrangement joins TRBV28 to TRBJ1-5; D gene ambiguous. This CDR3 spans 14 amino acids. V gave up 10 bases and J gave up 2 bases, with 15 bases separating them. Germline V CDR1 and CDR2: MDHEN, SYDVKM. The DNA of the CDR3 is TGTGCCAACGGGGAGCGGATGGGCAATCAGCCCCAGCATTTT. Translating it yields CANGERMGNQPQHF.

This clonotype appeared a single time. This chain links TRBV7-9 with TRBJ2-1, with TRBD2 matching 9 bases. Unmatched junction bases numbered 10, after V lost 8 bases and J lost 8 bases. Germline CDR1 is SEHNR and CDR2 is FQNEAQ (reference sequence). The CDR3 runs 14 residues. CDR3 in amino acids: CASQPGLASDEQFF. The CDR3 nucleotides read TGTGCCAGCCAACCGGGACTAGCTTCGGATGAGCAGTTCTTC.